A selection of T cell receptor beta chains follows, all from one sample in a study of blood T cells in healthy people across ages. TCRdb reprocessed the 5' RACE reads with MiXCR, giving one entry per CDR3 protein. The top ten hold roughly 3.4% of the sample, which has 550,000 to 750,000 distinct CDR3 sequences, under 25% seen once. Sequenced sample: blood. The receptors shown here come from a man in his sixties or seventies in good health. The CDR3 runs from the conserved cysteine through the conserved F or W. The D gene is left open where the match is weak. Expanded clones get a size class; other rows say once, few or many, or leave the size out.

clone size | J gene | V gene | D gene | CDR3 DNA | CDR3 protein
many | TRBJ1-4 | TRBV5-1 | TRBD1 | TGCGCCAGCAGCTCTTATCAGGGGGATTTTGAAAAACTGTTTTTT | CASSSYQGDFEKLFF
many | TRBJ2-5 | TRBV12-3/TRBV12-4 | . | TGTGCCAGCAGTTTAGTTATGGGAGAGACCCAGTACTTC | CASSLVMGETQYF
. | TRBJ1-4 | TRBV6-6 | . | TGTGCCAGCAGTTTAGGGGGGACATCTGGAAAACTGTTTTTT | CASSLGGTSGKLFF
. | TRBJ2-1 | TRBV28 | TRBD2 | TGTGCCAGCAGTTTTCCCGGACTAGCGGGGCGTAATGAGCAGTTCTTC | CASSFPGLAGRNEQFF
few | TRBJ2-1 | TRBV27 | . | TGTGCCAGCAGTCCACTAGTTGGTGAGCAGTTCTTC | CASSPLVGEQFF
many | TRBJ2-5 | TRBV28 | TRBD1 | TGTGCCAGCAGTGGGGGACAGTCCCAAGAGACCCAGTACTTC | CASSGGQSQETQYF
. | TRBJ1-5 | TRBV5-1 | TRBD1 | TGCGCCAGCAGCGCGACCGGGACAGGGGTTCATCAGCCCCAGCATTTT | CASSATGTGVHQPQHF
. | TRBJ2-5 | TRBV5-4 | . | TGTGCCAGCAGGTCGGCGGGCCAAGAGACCCAGTACTTC | CASRSAGQETQYF
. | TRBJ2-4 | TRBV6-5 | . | TGTGCCAGCAGTTACAGTTTACAAGCCAAAAACATTCAGTACTTC | CASSYSLQAKNIQYF
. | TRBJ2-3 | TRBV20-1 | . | TGCCGTGCTCCTCCTAGCGGCACAGATACGCAGTATTTT | CRAPPSGTDTQYF
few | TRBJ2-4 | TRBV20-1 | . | TGCAGTGCTGCCTCAGGGGTGTCCAAAAACATTCAGTACTTC | CSAASGVSKNIQYF
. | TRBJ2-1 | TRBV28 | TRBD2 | TGTGCCAGCAGTTTGACTAGCGGGACCTTCGGCAATGAGCAGTTCTTC | CASSLTSGTFGNEQFF
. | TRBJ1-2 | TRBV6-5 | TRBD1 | TGTGCCAGCAGTTACTCACAGGGGAACTATGGCTGCACCTTC | CASSYSQGNYGCTF
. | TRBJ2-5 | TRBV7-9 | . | TGTGCCAGCGGGACTGGGTGGGAGGACCAAGAGACCCAGTACTTC | CASGTGWEDQETQYF
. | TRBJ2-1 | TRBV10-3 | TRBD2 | TGTGCCATCAGTGAGACCTGGACTAGCTCCTACAATGAGCAGTTCTTC | CAISETWTSSYNEQFF
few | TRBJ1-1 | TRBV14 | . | TGTGCCAGCAGCCAAAACAGGAACACTGAAGCTTTCTTT | CASSQNRNTEAFF
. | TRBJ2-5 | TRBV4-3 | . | TGCGCCAGCAGCCAAGAACCCAGCCCACAAGAGACCCAGTACTTC | CASSQEPSPQETQYF
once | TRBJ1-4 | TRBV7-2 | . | TGTGCCAGCAGCTTAGACGGGGGGGAAAAACTGTTTTTT | CASSLDGGEKLFF
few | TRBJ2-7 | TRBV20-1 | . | TGCTCAGGGGGGCGGGACGCCTACGAGCAGTACTTC | CSGGRDAYEQYF
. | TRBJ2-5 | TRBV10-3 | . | TGTGCCATCAAGGGTAGCGGAGCACAAGAGACCCAGTACTTC | CAIKGSGAQETQYF
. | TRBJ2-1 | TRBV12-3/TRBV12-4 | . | TGTGCCAGCAGTTTGGGGGATACGGCCTACAATGAGCAGTTCTTC | CASSLGDTAYNEQFF
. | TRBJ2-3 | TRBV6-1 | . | TGTGCCAGCAGACAGGGACGAGATACGCAGTATTTT | CASRQGRDTQYF
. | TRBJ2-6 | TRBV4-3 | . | TGCGCCAGCAGCCAAGATCAAGCCGGCTCTGGGGCCAACGTCCTGACTTTC | CASSQDQAGSGANVLTF
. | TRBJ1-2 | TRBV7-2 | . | TGTGCCAGCAGCTTTGGATCCGGAGGAGGTCGAGGTTATGGCTACACCTTC | CASSFGSGGGRGYGYTF
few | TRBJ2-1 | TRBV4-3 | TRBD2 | TGCGCCAGCAGCCAAGAATTAACTAGCGGGAGTGTCAATGAGCAGTTCTTC | CASSQELTSGSVNEQFF
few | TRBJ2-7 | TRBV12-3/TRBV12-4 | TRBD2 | TGTGCCACCACTACTGGCGGGAGTGGCCACGAGCAGTACTTC | CATTTGGSGHEQYF
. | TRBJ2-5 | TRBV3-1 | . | TGTGCCAGCAGCCAAGATCCTACGCTTAGCGGAGAGACCCAGTACTTC | CASSQDPTLSGETQYF
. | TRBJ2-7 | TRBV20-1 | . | TGCAGTGCCCTAGCGACCACCTACGAGCAGTACTTC | CSALATTYEQYF
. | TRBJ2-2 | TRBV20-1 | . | TGCAGTGCTAGGGGGTACCGGGAGCTGTTTTTT | CSARGYRELFF
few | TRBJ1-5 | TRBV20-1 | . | TGCAGTGCTAGAGCAGGGATTCAGCCCCAGCATTTT | CSARAGIQPQHF
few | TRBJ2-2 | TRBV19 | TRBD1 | TGTGCCAGTAGTATTGGACAGGGTTCTTACACCGGGGAGCTGTTTTTT | CASSIGQGSYTGELFF
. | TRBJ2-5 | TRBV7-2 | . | TGTGCCAGCAGCACATTACTAGCTAAAGAGCAGTACTTC | CASSTLLAKEQYF
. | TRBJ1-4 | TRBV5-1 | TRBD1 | TGCGCCAGCAGCCAAACGGGACAGAATGAAAAACTGTTTTTT | CASSQTGQNEKLFF
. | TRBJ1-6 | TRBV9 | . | TGTGCCGGCAGCGTAGGACCCGCTAATAATTCACCCCTCCACTTT | CAGSVGPANNSPLHF
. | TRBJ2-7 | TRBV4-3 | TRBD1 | TGCGCCAGCAGCCAAGAGGGACAGGGGGCTCAGCAGTACTTC | CASSQEGQGAQQYF